The present T cell receptor beta chain was sequenced within a study of cytomegalovirus exposure and HLA in healthy donors. The V gene's germline CDR1 is SGHTA and CDR2 FQGNSA. Deletions cut 5 bases from V and 6 bases from J, with 17 bases between. CDR3 length: 14 residues. Primers: 60 Vbeta forward and 13 Jbeta reverse. The protocol was immunoSEQ multiplex PCR, while the TCRdb copy is restricted to in-frame clones and leaves out a portion. The profile shows about 120,000 clones, more than 60% of them singletons. The study's findings and limits: Cytomegalovirus status was reportedly diagnosed by the classifier with high specificity and sensitivity.

Note on this clone: What it binds is not known.

The specimen was PBMCs. The receptor comes from a man younger than 45 in good health and CMV-seronegative. V and J are TRBV7-2 and TRBJ2-7, with a tentative D call TRBD1 (6 bases). CDR3 sequence: CASSDYRELGEQYF. In DNA, the CDR3 is TGTGCCAGCAGCGATTACAGGGAGTTAGGCGAGCAGTACTTC. Together with reference TRBV7-2 and TRBJ2-7, the CDR3 gives the full variable domain: GAGVSQSPSNKVTEKGKDVELRCDPISGHTALYWYRQSLGQGLEFLIYFQGNSAPDKSGLPSDRFSAERTGGSVSTLTIQRTQQEDSAVYLCASSDYRELGEQYFGPGTRLTVT.